The 12 T cell receptor beta chains below were found in one sample sequenced in a study of cytomegalovirus exposure and HLA in healthy donors. PCR employed 60 Vbeta and 13 Jbeta primers. The protocol was immunoSEQ multiplex PCR, while the TCRdb copy is restricted to in-frame clones and leaves out a portion. The sample lists about 94,000 clones; around two thirds were seen once. Sequenced sample: PBMCs. Receptors were obtained from a man aged 25-45 years in good health and CMV-seronegative.

This clone was picked up a small number of times. Other DNA sequences in this specimen translate into the identical CDR3. The chain has TRBV11-3 and TRBJ2-3, with 8 bases identical to TRBD2. CDR1 SGHNT and CDR2 YENEEA come from the germline V gene. V lost 5 bases to trimming and J lost 1 base; unmatched junction nucleotides: 8. CDR3 length equals 16 residues. Here the CDR3 reads CASSLGSGRGTDTQYF. In nucleotides, the CDR3 is TGTGCCAGCAGCCTAGGGAGCGGGAGAGGCACAGATACGCAGTATTTT.

This clone was detected once. The rearrangement uses TRBV28 and TRBJ1-5; tentatively, D is TRBD1 (6 bases). The CDR3 has 12 residues. The V gene lost 4 bases and the J gene lost 10 bases, with 11 bases spanning the gap. The germline V gene has CDR1 MDHEN and CDR2 SYDVKM. The CDR3 here is CASSSGQIPQHF. The CDR3 bases are TGTGCCAGCAGTTCCGGACAGATCCCCCAGCATTTT.

Comments on this clone: The junction departs from germline at one end; a sequencing error may be responsible. The genes are TRBV7-9 and TRBJ2-2; the match to TRBD2 covers 12 bases. The CDR3 runs to 16 residues. Germline V gives CDR1 SEHNR, CDR2 FQNEAQ (reference sequence). CDR3 sequence: CSSSPSGRASAGELFF. In nucleotides, the CDR3 is TGTTCCAGCAGCCCTAGCGGGAGGGCCTCGGCCGGGGAGCTGTTTTTT.

This chain links TRBV11-3 with TRBJ2-7; possibly TRBD1 for D (6 bases). CDR1 is SGHNT, CDR2 YENEEA, per germline. There are 13 residues in the CDR3. Trimming removed 9 bases from V and 2 bases from J, with 14 bases in between. Here the CDR3 reads CASSGDPPYEQYF. The CDR3 DNA sequence: TGTGCCAGTTCAGGGGATCCCCCCTACGAGCAGTACTTC.

The rearrangement joins TRBV6-4 to TRBJ2-3; TRBD2 agrees at 9 bases. CDR1 and CDR2 (germline): MRHNA, SNTAGT. J was trimmed by 6 bases and V by 4 bases; bases with no gene match: 5. The CDR3 runs to 14 residues. The DNA of the CDR3 is TGTGCCAGCAGTGGGGTAGCGGGAGTGGATACGCAGTATTTT. Its protein product is CASSGVAGVDTQYF.

The chain carries TRBV6-5 and TRBJ2-7; D is perhaps TRBD2 (6 bases). Deletions cut 6 bases from V and 2 bases from J, with 11 bases between. Germline CDR1 and CDR2: MNHEY and SVGAGI. The length of the CDR3 is 13 residues. CDR3 nucleotide sequence: TGTGCCAGCAGGGGACTTGAAACCTACGAGCAGTACTTC. It codes for CASRGLETYEQYF.

This chain links TRBV7-9 with TRBJ2-7; a weak D match, TRBD2 (6 bases). This CDR3 region has 14 residues. The V end was cut by 5 bases, the J end by 2 bases, with 13 bases between. Germline loops: CDR1 SEHNR, CDR2 FQNEAQ (reference sequence). The CDR3 here is CASSEGGGAYEQYF. The CDR3 region has the DNA TGTGCCAGCAGCGAGGGAGGCGGAGCCTACGAGCAGTACTTC.

The chain uses TRBV10-3 and TRBJ1-2; 7 nucleotides align to TRBD1. The ends lost 7 bases at V and 4 bases at J; junction bases unmatched: 6. Germline CDR1 and CDR2: ENHRY and SYGVKD. The CDR3 consists of 13 residues. CDR3 amino acids: CAITPGGVYGYTF. The CDR3 DNA follows: TGTGCCATCACTCCAGGGGGTGTCTATGGCTACACCTTC.

The count of this clone is one. The chain is built from TRBV4-2 and TRBJ2-1; TRBD2 is a possible D gene (6 bases). Trimming stripped 8 bases from V and 3 bases from J, with 17 bases between. The V gene's germline CDR1 is LGHNA and CDR2 YNFKEQ. The CDR3 has 15 residues. DNA for the CDR3: TGTGCCAGCTCCATACCGGGAGAACGCTACAATGAGCAGTTCTTC. The encoded protein is CASSIPGERYNEQFF.

This chain joins TRBV21-1 and TRBJ1-1; TRBD1, the table's D call, was not compared with the DNA. TRBV21-1 is a documented pseudogene. There are 15 residues in the CDR3. CDR3 region: CASSMLRVHDTEAFF. CDR3 bases: TGTGCCAGCAGCATGCTCAGGGTTCACGACACTGAAGCTTTCTTT.

The V gene is TRBV10-3, the J gene TRBJ1-2, with 11 bases aligning to TRBD1. V lost 5 bases to trimming and J lost 5 bases; unmatched junction nucleotides: 4. In germline, CDR1 is ENHRY, CDR2 SYGVKD. This CDR3 spans 14 amino acids. The CDR3 loop is CAISKRDRGYGYTF. CDR3 coding DNA: TGTGCCATCAGTAAACGGGACAGGGGGTATGGCTACACCTTC.

The rearrangement joins TRBV15 to TRBJ1-4; D remains ambiguous. CDR1 LNHNV and CDR2 YYDKDF come from the germline V gene (reference sequence). CDR3 size: 15 residues. The V end lost 6 bases, the J end lost 4 bases, and 15 bases lay between the germline ends. The CDR3 nucleotides read TGTGCCACCAGGCTCACCTTGTTCAGTAATGAAAAACTGTTTTTT. Translating gives CATRLTLFSNEKLFF.